This TCR beta chain was found in a study of blood T cell repertoires in COVID-19. The overall study: Whether acute or convalescent, the COVID-19 samples came from the United States, Italy and Spain.

The CDR3 spans 16 residues. The germline gives CDR1 SGHTA, CDR2 FQGTGA. The V and J ends lost 5 bases and 0 bases respectively, with 14 bases between them. Authors' methods: How many nucleated cells were present was estimated from reference gene primer amplification. TCRdb's copy holds only in-frame clones and misses some; the assay was immunoSEQ multiplex PCR. Clonal size and the V and J genes are those of that table, whereas D and trimming came from the DNA. Among around 160,000 clones listed, 80% to 90% were seen once. The chain couples TRBV7-3 to TRBJ2-1; weak D call: TRBD1 (6 bases). Sample: peripheral blood. The origin of this receptor is a man in his sixties with acute or convalescent COVID-19. The CDR3 region is CASSVRQGSSYNEQFF. The CDR3 bases are TGTGCCAGCAGCGTCCGCCAGGGGAGCTCCTACAATGAGCAGTTCTTC.